These 32 T cell receptor beta chains came from one sample sequenced in a study of post-analysis software for immune sequencing data. Whole-study results and caveats: Patients carried five TRBV segments more frequently than controls did, and TRBV5-6, TRBV5-1 and TRBV20-1 were among them.

Prepared libraries of TCR beta cDNA carried unique molecular identifiers. From the PCR reads, TCRdb called clonotypes with MiXCR, one entry per CDR3 protein. The sample lists hundreds of thousands of distinct CDR3 sequences; 25% to 30% were seen once. No antigen is known for these receptors. Input material: blood. Source of these receptors: a girl aged 5 to 17 with multiple sclerosis.

This chain joins TRBV20-1 and TRBJ2-4; 9 bases match TRBD2. There are 15 residues in the CDR3. Germline V gene lookup returns CDR1 DFQATT and CDR2 SNEGSKA (reference sequence). Losses at the gene ends were 5 bases for V and 0 bases for J; bases not matched to a gene: 5. DNA of the CDR3: TGCAGTGCTGCTGGACTAGCGTTAGCCAAAAACATTCAGTACTTC. Amino acids: CSAAGLALAKNIQYF.

This clonotype was counted only a few times. V usage is TRBV20-1 and J usage is TRBJ2-5, with TRBD2 matching over 7 bases. Germline values: CDR1 DFQATT, CDR2 SNEGSKA (reference sequence). The CDR3 loop spans 15 amino acids. Trimming removed 0 bases from V and 4 bases from J; junction bases left unmatched: 8. The chain's CDR3 is CSAREWGRAGETQYF. The CDR3 DNA reads as TGCAGTGCTAGAGAGTGGGGGAGGGCCGGAGAGACCCAGTACTTC.

The table lists this clonotype with a few counts. V usage is TRBV6-4 and J usage is TRBJ1-5, with a tentative D call TRBD1 (5 bases). The CDR3 is 14 residues long. Germline CDR1 and CDR2: MRHNA and SNTAGT. The V end lost 0 bases, the J end lost 2 bases, and 5 bases lay between the germline ends. The CDR3 DNA sequence: TGTGCCAGCAGTGACTCAGGGGGCAATCAGCCCCAGCATTTT. It specifies CASSDSGGNQPQHF.

This sequence joins TRBV7-2 and TRBJ2-5; 8 positions agree with TRBD2. The J call may be faulty, since TRBJ2-7 better matches the DNA end. Germline V gene data show CDR1 as SGHTA and CDR2 as FQGNSA. This CDR3 region has 15 residues. CDR3 nucleotide sequence: TGTGCCAGCAGACCCGCTGGAGCGGGAGATCTCGAGCAGTACTTC. Its protein product is CASRPAGAGDLEQYF.

About this clonotype itself: A much larger clone is a single base away; this may be a read error. V and J are TRBV27 and TRBJ1-2, with 7 bases lining up with TRBD1. Germline CDR1 MNHEY, CDR2 SMNVEV (reference sequence). V shed 5 bases and J 12 bases; nucleotides not matched to a gene: 18. CDR3 length equals 15 residues. The CDR3 region is CASSMDYRGSKGHTF. The CDR3 DNA reads as TGTGCCAGCAGTATGGATTACAGGGGAAGTAAAGGCCACACCTTC.

This clonotype has a handful of counts. The genes are TRBV7-9 and TRBJ2-6; D possibly corresponds to TRBD2 (5 bases). The CDR3 has 16 amino acids. Per the germline V gene, CDR1 is SEHNR and CDR2 is FQNEAQ (reference sequence). Trimming pared 6 bases from V and 0 bases from J, leaving 12 bases between. In DNA, the CDR3 is TGTGCCAGCAGTCCTGGGCGGGCCTCTGGGGCCAACGTCCTGACTTTC. This encodes CASSPGRASGANVLTF.

This clonotype was found a few times. The rearrangement joins TRBV7-2 to TRBJ1-5, with 8 positions matching TRBD1. Germline trimming cut 5 bases from V and 6 bases from J; bases unmatched to any gene: 6. The CDR3 extends over 14 amino acids. Germline values: CDR1 SGHTA, CDR2 FQGNSA. The CDR3 here is CASSQDRVGQPQHF. In DNA form, the CDR3 reads TGTGCCAGCAGCCAGGACAGGGTTGGTCAGCCCCAGCATTTT.

This chain uses TRBV7-9 with TRBJ2-6, with 10 positions matching TRBD1. The CDR3 length is 20 residues. Germline assignment: CDR1 SEHNR and CDR2 FQNEAQ (reference sequence). The junction had 12 bases not matched to a gene; V was cut back by 3 bases and J by 1 base. In DNA form, the CDR3 reads TGTGCCAGCAGCTTCACCCTTGGGGACAGGGGTACTTCTGGGGCCAACGTCCTGACTTTC. Protein: CASSFTLGDRGTSGANVLTF.

This rearrangement joins TRBV5-1 to TRBJ2-4, with unresolved D. Per germline, CDR1 SGHRS and CDR2 YFSETQ. The CDR3 runs to 14 residues. The V end was cut by 4 bases, the J end by 1 base, with 9 bases between. Here the CDR3 reads CASSPSLAKNIQYF. As DNA, the CDR3 is TGCGCCAGCAGCCCCTCACTGGCCAAAAACATTCAGTACTTC. Using reference TRBV5-1 and TRBJ2-4 for the parts outside the CDR3, the full variable domain is KAGVTQTPRYLIKTRGQQVTLSCSPISGHRSVSWYQQTPGQGLQFLFEYFSETQRNKGNFPGRFSGRQFSNSRSEMNVSTLELGDSALYLCASSPSLAKNIQYFGAGTRLSVL.

CDR3 bases: TGTGCCAGCAGTGCCAGGGCCATAGGCACTGAAGCTTTCTTT. Amino acid sequence: CASSARAIGTEAFF. The chain couples TRBV25-1 to TRBJ1-1; a weak D match, TRBD1 (5 bases). Trimming removed 4 bases at V and 4 bases at J, with 13 bases between. The CDR3 covers 14 residues. Germline-derived CDR1 and CDR2 are MGHDK and SYGVNS.

This chain connects TRBV27 to TRBJ1-2, with no clear D. The V gene lost 4 bases and the J gene lost 2 bases, with 11 bases spanning the gap. Germline V gene sequence: CDR1 MNHEY, CDR2 SMNVEV (reference sequence). The CDR3 runs to 14 residues. CDR3 sequence reads: CASSSRAVNYGYTF. The DNA of the CDR3 is TGTGCCAGCAGTTCCCGAGCAGTCAACTATGGCTACACCTTC.

The gene calls are TRBV2 and TRBJ2-2; D unclear. Germline V lookup: CDR1 SNHLY, CDR2 FYNNEI. There are 14 residues in the CDR3. With 5 bases removed from V and 6 bases from J, the gap between germline ends came to 13 bases. CDR3 in amino acids: CASSPQTQSGELFF. CDR3 nucleotides: TGTGCCAGCAGTCCCCAGACTCAGTCCGGGGAGCTGTTTTTT.

Comments on this clonotype: A far larger clone is off by one base, so a read error is likely. V is TRBV3-1 and J is TRBJ2-3; D unresolved. Germline CDR1 LGHDT, CDR2 YNNKEL (reference sequence). The CDR3 spans 11 residues. The DNA for the CDR3 is TGTGCCACCAGCCCCACAGATACGCAGTATTTT. Residues: CATSPTDTQYF.

The CDR3 is CSAKGQRNTEAFF. The DNA for the CDR3 is TGCAGTGCCAAGGGACAGAGAAACACTGAAGCTTTCTTT. The rearrangement joins TRBV20-1 to TRBJ1-1; 7 positions agree with TRBD1. Trimming removed 6 bases from V and 2 bases from J; junction bases left unmatched: 6. The CDR3 is 13 residues long. Germline V gene lookup returns CDR1 DFQATT and CDR2 SNEGSKA (reference sequence).

In this sample, this clonotype turned up a few times. The V call is TRBV5-1, the J call TRBJ1-5; D not certain. V lost 1 base, J lost 2 bases, and 10 bases lay in between. CDR1 is SGHRS and CDR2 is YFSETQ in the germline V gene. The CDR3 spans 15 residues. In nucleotides, the CDR3 is TGCGCCAGCAGCTTGAGTGGGGATGGCAATCAGCCCCAGCATTTT. It specifies CASSLSGDGNQPQHF.

This clonotype was observed a few times. The gene calls are TRBV6-1 and TRBJ1-5, with D unclear. This CDR3 spans 11 amino acids. Germline CDR1 reads MNHNS; CDR2 reads SASEGT. V was cut by 7 bases and J by 4 bases, with 5 bases left in between. CDR3 nucleotide sequence: TGTGCCAGCACCACAAATCAGCCCCAGCATTTT. Protein sequence: CASTTNQPQHF.

The genes are TRBV4-2 and TRBJ1-1; D unclear. With 0 bases removed from V and 14 bases from J, the gap between germline ends came to 7 bases. CDR3 size: 10 residues. Germline-derived CDR1 and CDR2 are LGHNA and YNFKEQ. Here the CDR3 reads CASSQDGLFF. CDR3 nucleotide sequence: TGTGCCAGCAGCCAAGATGGTTTATTCTTT.

As to this clonotype: This may be a read error: a much more frequent sequence differs by one nucleotide. The rearrangement uses TRBV6-5 and TRBJ2-7; TRBD2 aligns across 13 bases. Germline CDR1 reads MNHEY; CDR2 reads SVGAGI. The CDR3 extends over 16 amino acids. V was clipped by 0 bases and J by 6 bases; unmatched bases: 5. The CDR3 loop is CASSYSGLAGDSEQYF. CDR3 nucleotides: TGTGCCAGCAGTTACTCTGGACTAGCGGGAGATAGCGAGCAGTACTTC.

The table lists this clonotype with a few counts. The genes are TRBV9 and TRBJ2-4; possibly TRBD2 for D (6 bases). Germline lookup yields CDR1 SGDLS and CDR2 YYNGEE. This CDR3 spans 15 amino acids. Trimming took 4 bases from V and 7 from J, leaving 18 bases between them. The CDR3 is CASSPLEGVGNIQYF. The DNA of the CDR3 is TGTGCCAGCAGCCCCCTGGAGGGAGTGGGCAACATTCAGTACTTC.

This clonotype has only a few counts. This chain connects TRBV7-2 to TRBJ2-7; TRBD1 might be the D (6 bases). Trimming stripped 5 bases from V and 6 bases from J, with 20 bases between. Germline V gene data show CDR1 as SGHTA and CDR2 as FQGNSA. The CDR3 totals 15 residues. In nucleotides, the CDR3 is TGTGCCAGCAGCCTCAGGGGCAGGGGAATTGGCGAGCAGTACTTC. Its protein product is CASSLRGRGIGEQYF.

The rearrangement uses TRBV20-1 and TRBJ2-7; D uncertain. Per germline, CDR1 DFQATT and CDR2 SNEGSKA (reference sequence). The CDR3 is 15 residues long. Trimming left V 0 bases short and J 1 base short, with 13 bases between. CDR3 bases: TGCAGTGCTAGAGACCACAGTGTATCGTCCTACGAGCAGTACTTC. This sequence encodes CSARDHSVSSYEQYF.

This clonotype was observed a few times. The genes are TRBV29-1 and TRBJ1-1, with D perhaps matching TRBD1 (6 bases). Trimming shortened V by 4 bases and J by 4 bases, and 13 bases separated the two germline ends. In germline, CDR1 is SQVTM, CDR2 ANQGSEA. The CDR3 spans 13 residues. The CDR3 loop reads CSVGMTGGTEAFF. CDR3 in DNA: TGCAGCGTTGGGATGACAGGCGGCACTGAAGCTTTCTTT.

The chain is built from TRBV6-1 and TRBJ2-7, with 7 bases identical to TRBD1. V gave up 9 bases and J gave up 5 bases; unmatched junction bases: 7. This CDR3 is 12 amino acids long. Germline CDR1 MNHNS, CDR2 SASEGT. In DNA, the CDR3 is TGTGCCAGTCGGGACAGACACAACGAGCAGTACTTC. Translated, it gives CASRDRHNEQYF.

Comment on this clonotype: Its ends do not fully match the called genes, so a read error is possible. The CDR3: CSAERRGNEKLFF. The DNA for the CDR3 is TGCAGCGCTGAACGGAGGGGTAATGAAAAACTGTTTTTT. The chain joins TRBV29-1 to TRBJ1-4; maybe TRBD1 (5 bases). The V gene's germline CDR1 is SQVTM and CDR2 ANQGSEA. The CDR3 sequence is 13 residues long. Drawing the rest from reference TRBV29-1 and TRBJ1-4, the complete variable domain is SAVISQKPSRDICQRGTSLTIQCQVDSQVTMMFWYRQQPGQSLTLIATANQGSEATYESGFVIDKFPISRPNLTFSTLTVSNMSPEDSSIYLCSAERRGNEKLFFGSGTQLSVL.

This chain joins TRBV5-1 and TRBJ2-5, with D maybe TRBD1 (6 bases). Germline V gene lookup returns CDR1 SGHRS and CDR2 YFSETQ. Trimming removed 0 bases at V and 11 bases at J, with 17 bases between. CDR3 length equals 14 residues. CDR3 sequence reads: CASSLGGHPFTQYF. The CDR3 nucleotides are TGCGCCAGCAGCTTGGGGGGACACCCTTTCACGCAGTACTTC.

The CDR3 nucleotides read TGCAGCGTTGAATTAGCCGGGGAGCTGTTTTTT. This sequence encodes CSVELAGELFF. The chain couples TRBV29-1 to TRBJ2-2; D ambiguous. The CDR3 has 11 amino acids. The germline CDR1 and CDR2 sequences are SQVTM and ANQGSEA. The V end was cut by 2 bases, the J end by 6 bases, with 4 bases between.

As regards this clonotype: A read error may produce the germline difference seen at one junction end. The chain uses TRBV2 and TRBJ1-1; 7 bases match TRBD1. CDR3 size: 13 residues. Germline-derived CDR1 and CDR2 are SNHLY and FYNNEI. The DNA for the CDR3 is TGTGTCAGCAGGGGGGACGTGGGGCTTGAAGCTTTCTTT. Protein product: CVSRGDVGLEAFF.

This clonotype was counted only a few times. The rearrangement joins TRBV18 to TRBJ2-5; maybe TRBD1 (5 bases). V lost 3 bases, J lost 5 bases, and 13 bases lay in between. Per germline, CDR1 KGHSH and CDR2 LQKENI. This CDR3 region has 14 residues. CDR3 sequence (DNA): TGTGCCAGCTCACCTATGACAGTCGGCGAGACCCAGTACTTC. Encoded protein: CASSPMTVGETQYF.

A few counts support this clonotype. The V and J genes are TRBV20-1 and TRBJ2-7; D not certain. Germline values: CDR1 DFQATT, CDR2 SNEGSKA (reference sequence). The ends were cut back, 1 base at V and 1 base at J, with 14 bases in the middle. The CDR3 runs 15 residues. Here the CDR3 DNA reads TGCAGTGCTAGAGTTCTCCCATCTAAGTCCTACGAGCAGTACTTC. It translates to CSARVLPSKSYEQYF.

With respect to this clonotype: Possible read error: a much larger clone is one base away. V is TRBV2 and J is TRBJ2-3; no reliable D call. This CDR3 region has 12 residues. Germline loops: CDR1 SNHLY, CDR2 FYNNEI. V was trimmed by 8 bases and J by 0 bases, leaving 6 bases between them. The CDR3 spells CASCWSTDTQYF. CDR3 in DNA: TGTGCCAGCTGTTGGAGCACAGATACGCAGTATTTT.

This clonotype came up many times. This sequence joins TRBV29-1 and TRBJ1-2; the match to TRBD1 covers 10 bases. The CDR3 is 15 residues long. The ends lost 0 bases at V and 7 bases at J; junction bases unmatched: 8. Germline values: CDR1 SQVTM, CDR2 ANQGSEA. The CDR3 nucleotides read TGCAGCGTTGAAGACGTCCTCGACAGGGGGCTTGGCTACACCTTC. It yields the protein CSVEDVLDRGLGYTF.

This clonotype turned up a few times. The rearrangement joins TRBV7-2 to TRBJ2-7; 8 bases are a match to TRBD1. Trimming cost V 4 bases and J 1 base; bases outside gene matches: 9. The CDR3 consists of 16 residues. The germline CDR1 and CDR2 sequences are SGHTA and FQGNSA. The CDR3 bases are TGTGCCAGCAGCTCAAGGACAGGGTGGGAGTCCTACGAGCAGTACTTC. It codes for CASSSRTGWESYEQYF.